The source of this TCR beta chain is a study of T cells in Graves' hyperthyroidism and ophthalmopathy. Amplification yielded TCR beta CDR3 regions, with RNA transcripts as the source. An initial round of RT-PCR targeting the TCR CDR3 relied on the HTBI primer set. TCRdb re-called the multiplex PCR reads with MiXCR, one entry per CDR3 protein. The sample shows approximately 380,000 distinct CDR3 sequences, approximately 19% of them seen only once. This clonotype was found many times. Germline V CDR1 and CDR2: DFQATT, SNEGSKA (reference sequence). The CDR3 runs 12 residues. The ends were cut back, 6 bases at V and 2 bases at J, with 10 bases in the middle.

The clonotype was recovered from a woman between 18 and 30 years old with Graves' hyperthyroidism. Input material: blood. This chain joins TRBV20-1 and TRBJ1-2; D gene uncertain. DNA of the CDR3: TGCAGTGCGGTACAGTCCAACTATGGCTACACCTTC. Translation: CSAVQSNYGYTF.